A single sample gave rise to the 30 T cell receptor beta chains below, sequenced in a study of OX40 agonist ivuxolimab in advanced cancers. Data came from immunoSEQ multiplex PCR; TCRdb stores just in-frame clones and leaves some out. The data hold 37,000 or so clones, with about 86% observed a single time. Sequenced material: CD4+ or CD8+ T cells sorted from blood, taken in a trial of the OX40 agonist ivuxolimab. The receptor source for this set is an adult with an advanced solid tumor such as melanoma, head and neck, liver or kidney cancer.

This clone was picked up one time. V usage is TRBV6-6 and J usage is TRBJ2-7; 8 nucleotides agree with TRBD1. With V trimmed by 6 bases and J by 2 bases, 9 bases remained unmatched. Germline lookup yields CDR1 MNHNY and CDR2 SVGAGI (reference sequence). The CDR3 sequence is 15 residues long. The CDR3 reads CASSRGDRRTYEQYF. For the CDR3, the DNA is TGTGCCAGCAGCCGAGGGGACAGGCGGACCTACGAGCAGTACTTC.

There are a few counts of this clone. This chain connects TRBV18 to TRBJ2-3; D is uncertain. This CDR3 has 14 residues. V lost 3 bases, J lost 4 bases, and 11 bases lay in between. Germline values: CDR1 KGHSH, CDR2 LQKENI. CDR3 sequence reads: CASSPQGRADTQYF. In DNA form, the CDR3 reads TGTGCCAGCTCACCTCAAGGACGTGCAGATACGCAGTATTTT.

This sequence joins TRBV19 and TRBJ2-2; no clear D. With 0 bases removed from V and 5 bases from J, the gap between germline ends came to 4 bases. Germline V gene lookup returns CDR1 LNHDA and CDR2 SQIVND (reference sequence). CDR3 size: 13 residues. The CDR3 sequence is CASSIDRTGELFF. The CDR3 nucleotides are TGTGCCAGTAGTATAGATCGGACCGGGGAGCTGTTTTTT. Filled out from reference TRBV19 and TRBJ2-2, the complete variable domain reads DGGITQSPKYLFRKEGQNVTLSCEQNLNHDAMYWYRQDPGQGLRLIYYSQIVNDFQKGDIAEGYSVSREKKESFPLTVTSAQKNPTAFYLCASSIDRTGELFFGEGSRLTVL.

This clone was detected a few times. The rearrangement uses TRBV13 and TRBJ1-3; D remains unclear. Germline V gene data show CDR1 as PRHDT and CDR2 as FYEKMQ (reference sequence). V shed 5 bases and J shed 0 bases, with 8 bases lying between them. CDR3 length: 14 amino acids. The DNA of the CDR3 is TGTGCCAGCAGCCTGGGAATCTCTGGAAACACCATATATTTT. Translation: CASSLGISGNTIYF.

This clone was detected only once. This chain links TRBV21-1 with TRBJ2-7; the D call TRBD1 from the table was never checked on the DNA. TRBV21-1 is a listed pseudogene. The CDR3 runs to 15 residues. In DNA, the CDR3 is TGTGCCAGCAGCCCCAAAAGAGACAGCTCCTACGAGCAGTACTTC. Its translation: CASSPKRDSSYEQYF.

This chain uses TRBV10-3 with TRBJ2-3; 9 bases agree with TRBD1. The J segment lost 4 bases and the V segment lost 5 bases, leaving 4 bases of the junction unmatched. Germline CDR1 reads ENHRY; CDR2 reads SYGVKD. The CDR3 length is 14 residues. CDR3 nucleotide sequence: TGTGCCATCAGTTTGACAGGGGGGGCAGATACGCAGTATTTT. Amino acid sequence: CAISLTGGADTQYF.

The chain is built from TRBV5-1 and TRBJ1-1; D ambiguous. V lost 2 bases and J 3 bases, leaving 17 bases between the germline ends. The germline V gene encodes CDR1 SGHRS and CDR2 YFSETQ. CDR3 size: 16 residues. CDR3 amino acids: CASSFERSGWDTEAFF. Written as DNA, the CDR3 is TGCGCCAGCAGCTTTGAGAGGAGCGGATGGGACACTGAAGCTTTCTTT. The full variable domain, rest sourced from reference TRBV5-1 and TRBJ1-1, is KAGVTQTPRYLIKTRGQQVTLSCSPISGHRSVSWYQQTPGQGLQFLFEYFSETQRNKGNFPGRFSGRQFSNSRSEMNVSTLELGDSALYLCASSFERSGWDTEAFFGQGTRLTVV.

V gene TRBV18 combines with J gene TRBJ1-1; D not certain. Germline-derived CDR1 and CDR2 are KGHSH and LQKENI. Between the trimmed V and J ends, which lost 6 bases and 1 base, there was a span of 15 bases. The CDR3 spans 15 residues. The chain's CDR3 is CASSPLTKWNTEAFF. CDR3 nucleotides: TGTGCCAGCTCCCCTCTAACGAAATGGAACACTGAAGCTTTCTTT.

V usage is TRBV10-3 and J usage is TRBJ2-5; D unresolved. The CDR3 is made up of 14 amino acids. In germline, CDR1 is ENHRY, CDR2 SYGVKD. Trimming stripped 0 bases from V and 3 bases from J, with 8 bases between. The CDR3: CAISESTAKETQYF. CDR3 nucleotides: TGTGCCATCAGTGAGTCCACAGCCAAAGAGACCCAGTACTTC.

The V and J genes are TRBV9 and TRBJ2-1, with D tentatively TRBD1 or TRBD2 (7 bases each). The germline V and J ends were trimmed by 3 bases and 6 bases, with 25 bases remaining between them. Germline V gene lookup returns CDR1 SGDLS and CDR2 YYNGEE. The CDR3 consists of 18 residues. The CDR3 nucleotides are TGTGCCAGCAGCGCCCCCCGAGGGGGGGACAGCCGCTTCAATGAGCAGTTCTTC. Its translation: CASSAPRGGDSRFNEQFF.

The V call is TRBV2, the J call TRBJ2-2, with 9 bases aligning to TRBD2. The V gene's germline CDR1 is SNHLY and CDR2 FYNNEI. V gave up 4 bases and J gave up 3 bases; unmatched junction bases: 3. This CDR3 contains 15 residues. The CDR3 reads CASSATSGYTGELFF. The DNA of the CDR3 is TGTGCCAGCAGTGCCACTAGCGGGTACACCGGGGAGCTGTTTTTT.

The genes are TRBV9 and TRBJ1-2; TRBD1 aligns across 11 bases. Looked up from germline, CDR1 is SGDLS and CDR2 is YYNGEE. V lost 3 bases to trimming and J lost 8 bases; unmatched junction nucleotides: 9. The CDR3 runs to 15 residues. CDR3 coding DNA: TGTGCCAGCAGCGGATGGACAGGGGGCGTCGGAGGCTACACCTTC. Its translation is CASSGWTGGVGGYTF.

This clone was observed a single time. The CDR3 is CASRVQGNANTGELFF. Written as DNA, the CDR3 is TGTGCCAGCAGAGTACAGGGCAACGCGAACACCGGGGAGCTGTTTTTT. The rearrangement links TRBV2 to TRBJ2-2, with D possibly being TRBD1 (6 bases). The ends were cut back, 6 bases at V and 0 bases at J, with 14 bases in the middle. The CDR3 is 16 amino acids. Germline-derived CDR1 and CDR2 are SNHLY and FYNNEI.

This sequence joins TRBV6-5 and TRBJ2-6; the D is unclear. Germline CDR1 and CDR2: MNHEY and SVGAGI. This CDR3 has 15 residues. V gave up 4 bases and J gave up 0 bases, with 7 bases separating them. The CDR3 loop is CASSSALSGANVLTF. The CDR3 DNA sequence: TGTGCCAGCAGTTCCGCTCTCTCTGGGGCCAACGTCCTGACTTTC.

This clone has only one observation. CDR3 sequence (DNA): TGTGCCAGCAGCTTCCGGAACACTGAAGCTTTCTTT. The encoded protein is CASSFRNTEAFF. The rearrangement joins TRBV7-9 to TRBJ1-1; D not resolved. The CDR3 consists of 12 residues. V dropped 3 bases and J dropped 1 base, with 3 bases sitting between them. CDR1 and CDR2 from the germline V gene are SEHNR and FQNEAQ (reference sequence).

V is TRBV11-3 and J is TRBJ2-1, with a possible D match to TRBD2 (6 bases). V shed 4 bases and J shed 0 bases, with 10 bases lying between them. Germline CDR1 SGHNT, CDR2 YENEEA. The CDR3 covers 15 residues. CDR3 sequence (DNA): TGTGCCAGCAGCTCCGTCGGGAGCTCCTACAATGAGCAGTTCTTC. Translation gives CASSSVGSSYNEQFF.

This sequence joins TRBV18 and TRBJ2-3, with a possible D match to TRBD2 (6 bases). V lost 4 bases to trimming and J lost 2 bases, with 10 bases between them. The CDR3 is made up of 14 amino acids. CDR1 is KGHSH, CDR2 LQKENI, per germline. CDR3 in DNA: TGTGCCAGCTCACGGGGGGAGAACACAGATACGCAGTATTTT. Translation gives CASSRGENTDTQYF.

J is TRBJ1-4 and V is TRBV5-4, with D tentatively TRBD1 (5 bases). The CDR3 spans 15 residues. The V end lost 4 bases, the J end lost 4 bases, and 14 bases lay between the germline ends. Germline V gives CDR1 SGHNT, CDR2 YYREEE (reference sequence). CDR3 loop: CASSVGSQGNEKLFF. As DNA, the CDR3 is TGTGCCAGCAGCGTTGGCAGCCAGGGTAATGAAAAACTGTTTTTT.

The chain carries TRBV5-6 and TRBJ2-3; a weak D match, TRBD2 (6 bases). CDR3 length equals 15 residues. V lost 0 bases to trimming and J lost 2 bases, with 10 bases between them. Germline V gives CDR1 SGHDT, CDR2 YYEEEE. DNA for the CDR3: TGTGCCAGCAGCTTGGGAACTAGCTTCACAGATACGCAGTATTTT. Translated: CASSLGTSFTDTQYF.

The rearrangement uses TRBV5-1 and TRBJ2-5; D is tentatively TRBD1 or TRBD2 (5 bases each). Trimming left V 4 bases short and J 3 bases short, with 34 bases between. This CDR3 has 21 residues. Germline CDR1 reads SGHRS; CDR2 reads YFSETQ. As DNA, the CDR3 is TGCGCCAGCAGCGGGGACCGGCGAGACACGGGGTACCTACGGAAAAAAGAGACCCAGTACTTC. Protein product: CASSGDRRDTGYLRKKETQYF.

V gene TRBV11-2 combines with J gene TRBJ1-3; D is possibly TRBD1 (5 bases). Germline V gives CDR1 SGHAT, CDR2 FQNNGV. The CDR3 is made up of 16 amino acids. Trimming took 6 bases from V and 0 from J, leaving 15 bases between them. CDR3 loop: CASRNPWGSSGNTIYF. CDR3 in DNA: TGTGCCAGCAGGAATCCTTGGGGGAGCTCTGGAAACACCATATATTTT.

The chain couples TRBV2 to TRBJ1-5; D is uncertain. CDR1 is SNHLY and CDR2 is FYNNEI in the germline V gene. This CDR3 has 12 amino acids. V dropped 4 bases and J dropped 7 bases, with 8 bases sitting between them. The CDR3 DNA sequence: TGTGCCAGCAGTGGCCCCGACCAGCCCCAGCATTTT. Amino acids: CASSGPDQPQHF.

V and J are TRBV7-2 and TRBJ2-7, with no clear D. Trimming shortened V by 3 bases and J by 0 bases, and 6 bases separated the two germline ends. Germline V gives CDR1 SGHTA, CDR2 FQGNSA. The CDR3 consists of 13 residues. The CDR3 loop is CASSFEASYEQYF. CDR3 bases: TGTGCCAGCAGCTTCGAGGCCTCCTACGAGCAGTACTTC.

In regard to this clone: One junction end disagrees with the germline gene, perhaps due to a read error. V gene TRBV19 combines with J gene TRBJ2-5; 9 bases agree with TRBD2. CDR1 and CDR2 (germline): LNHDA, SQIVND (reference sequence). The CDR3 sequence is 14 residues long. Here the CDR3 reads CASSTSGAQKTQYF. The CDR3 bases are TGTGCCAGTAGTACTAGCGGGGCCCAAAAGACCCAGTACTTC.

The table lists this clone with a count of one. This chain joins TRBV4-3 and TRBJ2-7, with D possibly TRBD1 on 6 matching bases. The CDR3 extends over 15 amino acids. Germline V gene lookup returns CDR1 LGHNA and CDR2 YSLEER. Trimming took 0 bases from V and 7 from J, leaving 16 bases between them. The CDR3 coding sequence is TGCGCCAGCAGCCAAGAGGGGGCCCGCGGTAATGAGCAGTACTTC. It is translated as CASSQEGARGNEQYF.

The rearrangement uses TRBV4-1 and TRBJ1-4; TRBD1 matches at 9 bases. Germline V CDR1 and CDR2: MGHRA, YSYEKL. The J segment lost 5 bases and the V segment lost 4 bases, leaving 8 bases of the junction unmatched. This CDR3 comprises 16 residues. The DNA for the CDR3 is TGCGCCAGCAGCCGAGGTTTCGGACAGGGGAATGAAAAACTGTTTTTT. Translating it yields CASSRGFGQGNEKLFF.

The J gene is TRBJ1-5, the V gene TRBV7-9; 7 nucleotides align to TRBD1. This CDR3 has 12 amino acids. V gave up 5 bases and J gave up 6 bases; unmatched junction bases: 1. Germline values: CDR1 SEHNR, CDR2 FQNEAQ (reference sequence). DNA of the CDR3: TGTGCCAGCAGCCGACAGGGTCAGCCCCAGCATTTT. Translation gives CASSRQGQPQHF.

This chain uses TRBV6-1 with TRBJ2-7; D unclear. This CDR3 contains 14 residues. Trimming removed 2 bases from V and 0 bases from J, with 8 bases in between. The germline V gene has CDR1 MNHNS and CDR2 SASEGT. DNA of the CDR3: TGTGCCAGCAGTGAATTGCCAGGCTCCTACGAGCAGTACTTC. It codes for CASSELPGSYEQYF.

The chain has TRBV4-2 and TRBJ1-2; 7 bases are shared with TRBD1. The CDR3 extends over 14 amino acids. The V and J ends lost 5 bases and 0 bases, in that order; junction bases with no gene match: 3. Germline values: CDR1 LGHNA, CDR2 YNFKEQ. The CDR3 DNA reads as TGTGCCAGCAGCTTAGGGACAGCTAACTATGGCTACACCTTC. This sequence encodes CASSLGTANYGYTF.

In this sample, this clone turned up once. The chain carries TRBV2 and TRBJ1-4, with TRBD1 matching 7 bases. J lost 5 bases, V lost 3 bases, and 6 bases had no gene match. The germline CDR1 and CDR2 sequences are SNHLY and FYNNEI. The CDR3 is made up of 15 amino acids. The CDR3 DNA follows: TGTGCCAGCAGTGATGGTTCACAGGGGAATGAAAAACTGTTTTTT. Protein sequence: CASSDGSQGNEKLFF.